This TCR beta chain was sequenced in a study of shared clonotypes between healthy human individuals. In the naive CD8 group, cells lacked CD45RO and were positively selected for CCR7, so terminally differentiated effector memory CD45RA+ cells were left out. Original handling: From ImmunoSEQ came sequences covering only the junction and carrying no quality scores, so filtering differed. Here immunoSEQ multiplex PCR was the method, and the copy in TCRdb shows in-frame clones only, minus some. D and trimming were read from the DNA, whereas the V and J calls and clone size are those reported in that table. The sample consists of about 2,200,000 clones, approximately 94% of them appearing once. The CDR3 consists of 19 residues. After removal of 6 bases from V and 5 bases from J, the junction contained 19 bases not matched to a gene. Germline V gene sequence: CDR1 SGHDT, CDR2 YYEEEE.

The source is a man aged 18 to 35 in good health. Some clones in this sample may be carry-over from other donors' samples. The J gene is TRBJ2-5, the V gene TRBV5-6, with TRBD2 matching 13 bases. Material for sequencing was naive CD8+ T cells from PBMCs. CDR3 loop: CASTLEGLAGSFGSETQYF. The CDR3 DNA is TGTGCCAGCACCCTGGAGGGACTAGCGGGAAGTTTCGGGTCGGAGACCCAGTACTTC.